This T cell receptor (beta chain) was recorded in a study of T cell responses to AZD1222 COVID-19 vaccine. Study-level points and caveats: The donor cohort was predominantly white British with a female majority, and clonal diversity may have been underestimated.

Here immunoSEQ multiplex PCR was the method, and the copy in TCRdb shows in-frame clones only, minus some. Counted here are some 110,000 clones, 75% to 90% occurring once; the ten biggest clones make up 3.1%. This CDR3 is 15 amino acids long. Trimming took off 0 bases at V and 6 bases at J, with 12 bases between the two ends. Germline values: CDR1 SGHRS, CDR2 YFSETQ. Details on this clone: Its matching antigen is unknown.

The chain combines TRBV5-1 with TRBJ1-4; D uncertain. The sequenced sample was peripheral blood, obtained on day 0 of AZD1222 vaccination. This sequence was found in an adult in good health. CDR3 residues: CASSLEGQPYEKLFF. DNA for the CDR3: TGCGCCAGCAGCTTGGAAGGTCAGCCTTATGAAAAACTGTTTTTT.